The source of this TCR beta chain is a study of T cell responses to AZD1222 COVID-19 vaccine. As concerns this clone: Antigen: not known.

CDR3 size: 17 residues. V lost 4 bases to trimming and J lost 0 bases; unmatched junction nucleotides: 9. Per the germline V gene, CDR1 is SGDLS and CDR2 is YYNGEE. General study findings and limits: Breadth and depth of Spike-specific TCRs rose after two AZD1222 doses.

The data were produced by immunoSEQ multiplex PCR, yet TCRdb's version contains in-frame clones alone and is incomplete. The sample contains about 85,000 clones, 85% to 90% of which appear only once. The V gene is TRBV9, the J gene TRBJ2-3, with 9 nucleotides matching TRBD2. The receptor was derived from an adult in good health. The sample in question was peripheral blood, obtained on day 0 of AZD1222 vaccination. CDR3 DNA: TGTGCCAGCAGCCCAGCTGCTAGCGGGGATAGCACAGATACGCAGTATTTT. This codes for CASSPAASGDSTDTQYF.